This T cell receptor beta chain was obtained from a study of blood T cell repertoires in COVID-19. Study context: Acute-phase and convalescent COVID-19 samples originated in the United States, Italy and Spain. Nucleic acid was either cDNA or gDNA, and it came from T cells, B-cell-depleted T cells, or PBMCs.

Authors' data handling: Researchers report that nucleated cell counts were estimated from reference gene primer amplification. Clones were sequenced by immunoSEQ multiplex PCR, and TCRdb holds only the in-frame ones, with some missing. D and trimming come from the DNA, and the V and J calls and clone size come from that table. Of some 160,000 clones in the sample, approximately 90% were seen once. The CDR3 covers 12 residues. With 6 bases clipped from V and 5 bases from J, the junction kept 2 bases outside the gene matches. Germline CDR1 is WSHSY and CDR2 is SAAADI. V is TRBV10-2 and J is TRBJ1-1; 8 positions match TRBD1. Sequencing was done on a sample of peripheral blood. The clonotype originates from a man in his late teens or twenties with acute or convalescent COVID-19. The CDR3 DNA is TGCGCCAGCAGGAGACAGGGGACTGAAGCTTTCTTT. This gives the protein CASRRQGTEAFF.